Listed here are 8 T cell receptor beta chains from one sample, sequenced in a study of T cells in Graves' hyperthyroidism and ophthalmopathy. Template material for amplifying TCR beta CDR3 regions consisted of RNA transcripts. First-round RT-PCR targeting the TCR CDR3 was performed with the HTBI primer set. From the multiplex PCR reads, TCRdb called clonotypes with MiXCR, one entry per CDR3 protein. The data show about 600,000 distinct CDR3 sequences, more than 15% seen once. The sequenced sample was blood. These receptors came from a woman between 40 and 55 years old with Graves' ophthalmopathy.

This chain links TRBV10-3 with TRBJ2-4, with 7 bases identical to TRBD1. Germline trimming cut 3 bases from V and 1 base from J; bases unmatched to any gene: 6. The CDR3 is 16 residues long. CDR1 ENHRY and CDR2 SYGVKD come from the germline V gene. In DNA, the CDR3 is TGTGCCATCAGTGACCCAGGGGGTATGGCCAAAAACATTCAGTACTTC. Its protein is CAISDPGGMAKNIQYF.

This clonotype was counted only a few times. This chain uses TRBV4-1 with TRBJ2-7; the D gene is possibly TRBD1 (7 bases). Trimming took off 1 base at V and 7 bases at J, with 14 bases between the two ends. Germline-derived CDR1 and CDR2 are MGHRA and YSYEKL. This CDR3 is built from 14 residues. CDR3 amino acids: CASSQVRGVGEQYF. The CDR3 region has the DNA TGCGCCAGCAGCCAAGTCAGGGGGGTCGGGGAGCAGTACTTC.

Here the CDR3 reads CATSRGGAGGQETQYF. Here the CDR3 DNA reads TGTGCCACCAGCAGAGGCGGGGCGGGGGGACAAGAGACCCAGTACTTC. The J gene is TRBJ2-5, the V gene TRBV15; TRBD2 agrees at 8 bases. The CDR3 contains 16 residues. In germline, CDR1 is LNHNV, CDR2 YYDKDF (reference sequence). V lost 1 base, J lost 2 bases, and 6 bases stayed unmatched.

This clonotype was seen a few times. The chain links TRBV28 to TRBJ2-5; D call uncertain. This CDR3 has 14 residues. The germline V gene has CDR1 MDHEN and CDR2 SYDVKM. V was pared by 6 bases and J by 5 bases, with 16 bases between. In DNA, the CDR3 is TGTGCCAGCAGCCAGGACCCGACGCGGGAGACCCAGTACTTC. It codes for CASSQDPTRETQYF. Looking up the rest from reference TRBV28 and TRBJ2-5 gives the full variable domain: DVKVTQSSRYLVKRTGEKVFLECVQDMDHENMFWYRQDPGLGLRLIYFSYDVKMKEKGDIPEGYSVSREKKERFSLILESASTNQTSMYLCASSQDPTRETQYFGPGTRLLVL.

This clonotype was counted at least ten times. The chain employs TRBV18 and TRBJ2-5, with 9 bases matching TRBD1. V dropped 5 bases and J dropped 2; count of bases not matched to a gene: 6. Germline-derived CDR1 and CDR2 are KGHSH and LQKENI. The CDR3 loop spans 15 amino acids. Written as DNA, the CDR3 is TGTGCCAGCTCAACCGGGACAGGGTCGCAAGAGACCCAGTACTTC. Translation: CASSTGTGSQETQYF.

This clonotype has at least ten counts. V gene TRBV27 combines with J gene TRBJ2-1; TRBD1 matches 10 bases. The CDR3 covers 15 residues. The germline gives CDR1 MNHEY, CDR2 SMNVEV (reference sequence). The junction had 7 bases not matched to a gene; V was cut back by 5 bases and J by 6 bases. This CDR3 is CASSTPGTGVNEQFF. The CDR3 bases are TGTGCCAGCAGTACCCCCGGGACAGGGGTCAATGAGCAGTTCTTC.

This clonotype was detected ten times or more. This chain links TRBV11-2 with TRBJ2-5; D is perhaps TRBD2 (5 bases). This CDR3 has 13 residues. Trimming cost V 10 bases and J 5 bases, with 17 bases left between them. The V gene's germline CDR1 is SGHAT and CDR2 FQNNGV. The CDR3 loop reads CAISTGSGETQYF. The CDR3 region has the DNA TGTGCCATCTCGACGGGCAGCGGCGAGACCCAGTACTTC.

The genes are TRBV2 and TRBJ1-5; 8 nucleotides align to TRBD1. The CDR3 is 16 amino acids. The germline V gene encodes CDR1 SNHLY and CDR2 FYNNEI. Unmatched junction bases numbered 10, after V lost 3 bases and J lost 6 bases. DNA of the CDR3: TGTGCCAGCAGTGATCGGTCAGGGGGCGGGGGTCAGCCCCAGCATTTT. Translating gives CASSDRSGGGGQPQHF.